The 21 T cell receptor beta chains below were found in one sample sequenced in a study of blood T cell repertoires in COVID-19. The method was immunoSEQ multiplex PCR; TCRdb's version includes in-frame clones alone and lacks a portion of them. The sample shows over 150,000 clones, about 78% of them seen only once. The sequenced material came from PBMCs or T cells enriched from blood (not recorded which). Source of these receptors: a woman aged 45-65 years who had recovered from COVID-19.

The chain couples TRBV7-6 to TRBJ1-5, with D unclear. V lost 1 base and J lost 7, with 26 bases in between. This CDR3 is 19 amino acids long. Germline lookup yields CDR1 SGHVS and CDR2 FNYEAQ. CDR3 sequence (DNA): TGTGCCAGCAGCTTAGGTGGCGAGTTTCGGGGATCAGGTAAACAGCCCCAGCATTTT. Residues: CASSLGGEFRGSGKQPQHF.

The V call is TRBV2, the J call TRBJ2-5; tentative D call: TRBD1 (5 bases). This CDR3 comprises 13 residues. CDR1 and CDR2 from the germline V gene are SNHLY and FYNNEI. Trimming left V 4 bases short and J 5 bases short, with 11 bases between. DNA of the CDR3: TGTGCCAGCAGTGCCCAGGGTGTGGAGACCCAGTACTTC. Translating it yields CASSAQGVETQYF.

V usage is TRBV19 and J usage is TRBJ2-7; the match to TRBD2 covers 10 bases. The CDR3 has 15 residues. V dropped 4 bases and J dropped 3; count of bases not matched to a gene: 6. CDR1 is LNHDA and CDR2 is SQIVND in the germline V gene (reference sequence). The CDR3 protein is CASSNAASGSYEQYF. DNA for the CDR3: TGTGCCAGTAGTAATGCGGCTAGCGGGAGCTACGAGCAGTACTTC.

The CDR3 spells CASSQNTGGTGELFF. As DNA, the CDR3 is TGCGCCAGCAGCCAAAATACAGGGGGCACCGGGGAGCTGTTTTTT. The gene calls are TRBV5-1 and TRBJ2-2; 8 nucleotides agree with TRBD1. CDR1 SGHRS and CDR2 YFSETQ come from the germline V gene. The CDR3 runs 15 residues. V was clipped by 4 bases and J by 4 bases; unmatched bases: 6.

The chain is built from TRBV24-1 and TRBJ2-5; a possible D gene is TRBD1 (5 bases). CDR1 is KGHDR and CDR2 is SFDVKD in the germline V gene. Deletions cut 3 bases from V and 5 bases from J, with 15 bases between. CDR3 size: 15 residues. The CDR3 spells CATSDGAYGFETQYF. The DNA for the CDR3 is TGTGCCACCAGTGATGGGGCGTACGGTTTTGAGACCCAGTACTTC.

The CDR3 DNA is TGTGCCAGCAGTCCTCATTATCTTGTACAGGGCGTTAGCACAGATACGCAGTATTTT. It translates to CASSPHYLVQGVSTDTQYF. The rearrangement uses TRBV27 and TRBJ2-3; TRBD1 is a possible D gene (6 bases). Germline values: CDR1 MNHEY, CDR2 SMNVEV (reference sequence). The CDR3 contains 19 residues. Trimming removed 5 bases at V and 0 bases at J, with 24 bases between.

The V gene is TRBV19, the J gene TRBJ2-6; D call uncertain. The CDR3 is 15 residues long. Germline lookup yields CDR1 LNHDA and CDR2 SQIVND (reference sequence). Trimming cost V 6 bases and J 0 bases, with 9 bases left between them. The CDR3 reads CASSWSFSGANVLTF. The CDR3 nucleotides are TGTGCCAGTAGCTGGAGCTTCTCTGGGGCCAACGTCCTGACTTTC.

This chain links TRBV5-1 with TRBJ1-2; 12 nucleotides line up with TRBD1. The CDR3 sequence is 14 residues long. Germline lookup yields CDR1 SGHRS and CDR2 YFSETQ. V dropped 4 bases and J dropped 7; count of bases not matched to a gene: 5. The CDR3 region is CASSPGQGAVGYTF. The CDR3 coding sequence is TGCGCCAGCAGCCCGGGACAGGGGGCGGTTGGCTACACCTTC.

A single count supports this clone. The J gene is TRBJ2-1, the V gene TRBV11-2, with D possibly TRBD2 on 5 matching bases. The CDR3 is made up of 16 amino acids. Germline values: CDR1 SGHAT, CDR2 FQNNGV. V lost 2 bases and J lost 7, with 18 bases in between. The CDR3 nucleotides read TGTGCCAGCAGCTTAATGTCGAGGACTGACATAAATGAGCAGTTCTTC. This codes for CASSLMSRTDINEQFF.

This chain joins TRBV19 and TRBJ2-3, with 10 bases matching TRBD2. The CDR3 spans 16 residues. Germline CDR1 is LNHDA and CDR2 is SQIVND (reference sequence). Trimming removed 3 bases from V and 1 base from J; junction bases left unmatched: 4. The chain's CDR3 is CASSILAGARTDTQYF. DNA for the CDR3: TGTGCCAGTAGTATCCTAGCGGGAGCCCGCACAGATACGCAGTATTTT. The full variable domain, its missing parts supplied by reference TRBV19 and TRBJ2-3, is DGGITQSPKYLFRKEGQNVTLSCEQNLNHDAMYWYRQDPGQGLRLIYYSQIVNDFQKGDIAEGYSVSREKKESFPLTVTSAQKNPTAFYLCASSILAGARTDTQYFGPGTRLTVL.

As DNA, the CDR3 is TGTGCCAGCTCACAACAGGGTAACGGGGAGCTGTTTTTT. It codes for CASSQQGNGELFF. The chain has TRBV18 and TRBJ2-2; TRBD1 is a possible D gene (6 bases). CDR3 length equals 13 residues. V lost 4 bases, J lost 7 bases, and 10 bases lay in between. Germline CDR1 KGHSH, CDR2 LQKENI.

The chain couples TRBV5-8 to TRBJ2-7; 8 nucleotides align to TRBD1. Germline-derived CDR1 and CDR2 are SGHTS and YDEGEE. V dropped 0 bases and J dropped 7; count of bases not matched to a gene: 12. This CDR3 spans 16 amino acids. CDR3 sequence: CASSLGGTGPPLEQYF. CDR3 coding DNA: TGTGCCAGCAGCTTGGGAGGGACAGGACCGCCTTTAGAGCAGTACTTC.

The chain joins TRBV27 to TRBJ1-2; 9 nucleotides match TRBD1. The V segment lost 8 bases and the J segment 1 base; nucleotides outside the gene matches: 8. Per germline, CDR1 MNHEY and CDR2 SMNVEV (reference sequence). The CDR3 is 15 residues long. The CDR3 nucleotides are TGTGCCAGCCTCGGAGACAGGGGGGGTAACTATGGCTACACCTTC. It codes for CASLGDRGGNYGYTF.

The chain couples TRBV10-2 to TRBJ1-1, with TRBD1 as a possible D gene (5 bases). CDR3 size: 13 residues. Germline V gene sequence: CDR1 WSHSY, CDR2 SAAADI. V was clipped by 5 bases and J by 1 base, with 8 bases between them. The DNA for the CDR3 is TGCGCCAGCAGTCCGCAGGGGAACACTGAAGCTTTCTTT. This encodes CASSPQGNTEAFF.

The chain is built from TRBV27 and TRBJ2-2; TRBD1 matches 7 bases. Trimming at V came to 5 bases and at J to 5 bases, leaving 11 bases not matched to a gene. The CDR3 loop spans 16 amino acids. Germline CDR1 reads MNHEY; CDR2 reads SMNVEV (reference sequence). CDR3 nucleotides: TGTGCCAGCAGTCCCCTCGGACAGGAAAAAACCGGGGAGCTGTTTTTT. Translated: CASSPLGQEKTGELFF.

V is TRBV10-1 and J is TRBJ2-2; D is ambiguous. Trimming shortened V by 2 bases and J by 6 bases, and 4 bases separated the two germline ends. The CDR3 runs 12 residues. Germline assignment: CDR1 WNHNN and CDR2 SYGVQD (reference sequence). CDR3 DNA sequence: TGCGCCAGCAGTGAGATCGCCGGGGAGCTGTTTTTT. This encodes CASSEIAGELFF.

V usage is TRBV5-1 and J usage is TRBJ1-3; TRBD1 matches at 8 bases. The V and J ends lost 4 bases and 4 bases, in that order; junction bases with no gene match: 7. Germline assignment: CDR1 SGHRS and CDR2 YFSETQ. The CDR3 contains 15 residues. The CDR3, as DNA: TGCGCCAGCAGCCCGGGACAGGTGTCGGGAAACACCATATATTTT. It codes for CASSPGQVSGNTIYF.

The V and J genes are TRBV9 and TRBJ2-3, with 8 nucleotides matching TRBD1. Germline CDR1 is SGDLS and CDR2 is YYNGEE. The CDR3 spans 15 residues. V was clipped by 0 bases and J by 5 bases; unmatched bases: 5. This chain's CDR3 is CASSVDRDRRDTQYF. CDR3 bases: TGTGCCAGCAGCGTAGATCGGGACAGGAGAGATACGCAGTATTTT.

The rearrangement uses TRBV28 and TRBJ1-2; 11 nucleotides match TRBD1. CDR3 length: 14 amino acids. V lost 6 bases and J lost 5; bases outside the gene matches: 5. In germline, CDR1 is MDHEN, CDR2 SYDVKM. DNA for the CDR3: TGTGCCAGCAGACCCGGGACAGGGGGATATGGCTACACCTTC. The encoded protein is CASRPGTGGYGYTF.

The CDR3 coding sequence is TGTGCCAGCAGCTTAGTAGAAAGGGAGGGCCAGTTCTTC. Its protein is CASSLVEREGQFF. The chain recombines TRBV7-9 with TRBJ2-1; 7 nucleotides agree with TRBD2. Germline values: CDR1 SEHNR, CDR2 FQNEAQ (reference sequence). This CDR3 contains 13 residues. V lost 1 base and J lost 13; bases outside the gene matches: 7.

The CDR3 here is CASSLDRSSGNTIYF. DNA of the CDR3: TGTGCCAGCAGCTTAGACCGGAGCTCTGGAAACACCATATATTTT. The chain couples TRBV11-2 to TRBJ1-3, with D unresolved. The CDR3 totals 15 residues. Looked up from germline, CDR1 is SGHAT and CDR2 is FQNNGV. Trimming stripped 0 bases from V and 0 bases from J, with 6 bases between.